These 17 T cell receptor beta chains share one sample of origin, sequenced in a study of T-cell reconstitution after alpha-beta-depleted transplantation in children. Preparation of the TCRbeta library used unique molecular identifiers. MiXCR, applied by TCRdb to the PCR reads, yields one record per CDR3 protein. The table lists roughly 500,000 distinct CDR3 sequences, around 13% of them singletons, with about 5.6% in the top ten. The material sequenced was PBMCs from the stem cell graft donor, taken from the stem cell graft. Receptor source: a human donor who donated a stem cell graft to a child with combined immunodeficiency.

The gene calls are TRBV20-1 and TRBJ2-5, with no clear D. CDR3 length equals 14 residues. The germline V gene has CDR1 DFQATT and CDR2 SNEGSKA (reference sequence). The V gene lost 0 bases and the J gene lost 5 bases, with 13 bases spanning the gap. CDR3 sequence: CSARDVRSDETQYF. The CDR3 DNA is TGCAGTGCTAGAGATGTCCGGTCCGATGAGACCCAGTACTTC.

The V and J genes are TRBV29-1 and TRBJ2-1, with D perhaps given as TRBD1 or TRBD2 (5 bases each). From germline, CDR1 is SQVTM and CDR2 ANQGSEA. The CDR3 runs 13 residues. V dropped 3 bases and J dropped 4 bases, with 10 bases sitting between them. In DNA form, the CDR3 reads TGCAGCGTTGATGGGGACGGGTACAATGAGCAGTTCTTC. This gives the protein CSVDGDGYNEQFF.

This clonotype was found many times. The gene calls are TRBV9 and TRBJ1-1; possibly TRBD1 for D (6 bases). Trimming pared 0 bases from V and 4 bases from J, leaving 7 bases between. The CDR3 spans 13 residues. In germline, CDR1 is SGDLS, CDR2 YYNGEE. Here the CDR3 reads CASSVGRGTEAFF. The CDR3 nucleotides read TGTGCCAGCAGCGTAGGCAGGGGCACTGAAGCTTTCTTT.

J is TRBJ2-3 and V is TRBV7-9, with TRBD1 identical over 12 bases. V shed 2 bases and J 6 bases; nucleotides not matched to a gene: 6. CDR1 SEHNR and CDR2 FQNEAQ come from the germline V gene (reference sequence). The CDR3 covers 16 residues. The CDR3 DNA reads as TGTGCCAGCAGCTTATACGGGACAGGGGGCGCCGATACGCAGTATTTT. Protein sequence: CASSLYGTGGADTQYF.

V and J are TRBV30 and TRBJ2-5; no firm D call. Germline V CDR1 and CDR2: GTSNPN, SVGIG (reference sequence). V was cut by 0 bases and J by 5 bases, with 4 bases left in between. This CDR3 spans 11 amino acids. For the CDR3, the DNA is TGTGCCTGGAGTGTAACGGAGACCCAGTACTTC. Residues: CAWSVTETQYF.

This clonotype was counted a few times. The V and J genes are TRBV18 and TRBJ2-2, with 8 nucleotides matching TRBD2. CDR3 length: 17 residues. Germline CDR1 KGHSH, CDR2 LQKENI. Trimming cost V 1 base and J 2 bases; bases outside gene matches: 6. CDR3 coding DNA: TGTGCCAGCTCACCACGTGCGGGAGGTCTAAACACCGGGGAGCTGTTTTTT. Translating gives CASSPRAGGLNTGELFF.

The V gene is TRBV29-1, the J gene TRBJ2-7, with 7 bases that match TRBD2. V lost 5 bases to trimming and J lost 2 bases; unmatched junction nucleotides: 9. This CDR3 region has 14 residues. Per the germline V gene, CDR1 is SQVTM and CDR2 is ANQGSEA. The CDR3 DNA sequence: TGCAGCGTTCAAGGACTGGGGGGGGCCTACGAGCAGTACTTC. This gives the protein CSVQGLGGAYEQYF.

The rearrangement uses TRBV12-3 or TRBV12-4 and TRBJ1-1; the D gene is possibly TRBD1 (5 bases). The CDR3 extends over 13 amino acids. Trimming left V 3 bases short and J 6 bases short, with 11 bases between. Here the CDR3 DNA reads TGTGCCAGCAGTTTGGGGGTCAGCTCTGAAGCTTTCTTT. This encodes CASSLGVSSEAFF.

The sample holds a few counts of this clonotype. This chain joins TRBV12-3 or TRBV12-4 and TRBJ2-5, with 11 nucleotides matching TRBD2. The CDR3 extends over 16 amino acids. With V trimmed by 7 bases and J by 5 bases, 12 bases remained unmatched. CDR3 sequence: CASTLTTSGVFETQYF. CDR3 DNA: TGTGCCAGCACGTTAACGACTAGCGGGGTATTTGAGACCCAGTACTTC.

This clonotype has a count of ten or more. The chain employs TRBV6-2 or TRBV6-3 and TRBJ2-3, with 8 bases fitting TRBD2. The V and J ends lost 4 bases and 5 bases, in that order; junction bases with no gene match: 2. The CDR3 spans 13 residues. Germline lookup yields CDR1 MNHEY and CDR2 SVGEGT. The CDR3 reads CASSWSGGDTQYF. CDR3 DNA: TGTGCCAGCAGTTGGAGCGGGGGAGATACGCAGTATTTT.

This clonotype was observed a handful of times. The V gene is TRBV2, the J gene TRBJ2-1, with 8 bases that match TRBD2. This CDR3 has 16 amino acids. With 4 bases clipped from V and 0 bases from J, the junction kept 5 bases outside the gene matches. Germline V gives CDR1 SNHLY, CDR2 FYNNEI. DNA for the CDR3: TGTGCCAGCAGTGTGGGTAGCGGGGTCTCCTACAATGAGCAGTTCTTC. As protein: CASSVGSGVSYNEQFF. Together with reference TRBV2 and TRBJ2-1, the CDR3 gives the full variable domain: EPEVTQTPSHQVTQMGQEVILRCVPISNHLYFYWYRQILGQKVEFLVSFYNNEISEKSEIFDDQFSVERPDGSNFTLKIRSTKLEDSAMYFCASSVGSGVSYNEQFFGPGTRLTVL.

This clonotype was recorded a few times. V is TRBV9 and J is TRBJ2-1, with 8 positions matching TRBD1. Per germline, CDR1 SGDLS and CDR2 YYNGEE. The CDR3 is 14 amino acids. Trimming at V came to 2 bases and at J to 9 bases, leaving 7 bases not matched to a gene. As DNA, the CDR3 is TGTGCCAGCAGCGTGGACAGGGAGGTCCGTGAGCAGTTCTTC. Translating it yields CASSVDREVREQFF.

This clonotype has only a few counts. The chain couples TRBV12-3 or TRBV12-4 to TRBJ2-7; TRBD2 matches at 8 bases. The length of the CDR3 is 15 residues. After removal of 4 bases from V and 3 bases from J, the junction contained 8 bases not matched to a gene. CDR3 in amino acids: CASSYTSGPDYEQYF. Here the CDR3 DNA reads TGTGCCAGCAGTTATACTAGCGGCCCAGACTACGAGCAGTACTTC.

This clonotype was counted at least ten times. The rearrangement uses TRBV6-5 and TRBJ1-2; D perhaps matches TRBD1 (5 bases). This CDR3 is 16 amino acids long. The V gene lost 6 bases and the J gene lost 1 base, with 18 bases spanning the gap. Germline CDR1 reads MNHEY; CDR2 reads SVGAGI. The chain's CDR3 is CASSQPRGAGNYGYTF. The CDR3 nucleotides read TGTGCCAGCAGCCAGCCAAGAGGGGCGGGTAACTATGGCTACACCTTC.

There are many counts of this clonotype. This chain joins TRBV7-2 and TRBJ2-1; 7 bases are shared with TRBD2. The CDR3 extends over 16 amino acids. Per the germline V gene, CDR1 is SGHTA and CDR2 is FQGNSA. V was pared by 3 bases and J by 4 bases, with 9 bases of the junction left unmatched. The CDR3 coding sequence is TGTGCCAGCAGCTTTCGCGCGGGAGTTAGTTACAATGAGCAGTTCTTC. Amino acids: CASSFRAGVSYNEQFF.

This clonotype was seen at least ten times. This rearrangement joins TRBV4-3 to TRBJ1-3, with D possibly matching TRBD1 (5 bases). Deletions cut 5 bases from V and 2 bases from J, with 7 bases between. Germline V gene sequence: CDR1 LGHNA, CDR2 YSLEER. This CDR3 is built from 13 residues. Here the CDR3 reads CASSEGPGNTIYF. CDR3 nucleotide sequence: TGCGCCAGCAGCGAGGGGCCTGGAAACACCATATATTTT.

This clonotype was found a few times. The chain is built from TRBV12-3 or TRBV12-4 and TRBJ2-7; D might be TRBD1 or TRBD2, each matching 6 bases. V lost 5 bases and J 7 bases, leaving 18 bases between the germline ends. The CDR3 sequence is 14 residues long. Here the CDR3 reads CASSGGPGTREQYF. As DNA, the CDR3 is TGTGCCAGCAGTGGGGGGCCGGGAACAAGGGAGCAGTACTTC.